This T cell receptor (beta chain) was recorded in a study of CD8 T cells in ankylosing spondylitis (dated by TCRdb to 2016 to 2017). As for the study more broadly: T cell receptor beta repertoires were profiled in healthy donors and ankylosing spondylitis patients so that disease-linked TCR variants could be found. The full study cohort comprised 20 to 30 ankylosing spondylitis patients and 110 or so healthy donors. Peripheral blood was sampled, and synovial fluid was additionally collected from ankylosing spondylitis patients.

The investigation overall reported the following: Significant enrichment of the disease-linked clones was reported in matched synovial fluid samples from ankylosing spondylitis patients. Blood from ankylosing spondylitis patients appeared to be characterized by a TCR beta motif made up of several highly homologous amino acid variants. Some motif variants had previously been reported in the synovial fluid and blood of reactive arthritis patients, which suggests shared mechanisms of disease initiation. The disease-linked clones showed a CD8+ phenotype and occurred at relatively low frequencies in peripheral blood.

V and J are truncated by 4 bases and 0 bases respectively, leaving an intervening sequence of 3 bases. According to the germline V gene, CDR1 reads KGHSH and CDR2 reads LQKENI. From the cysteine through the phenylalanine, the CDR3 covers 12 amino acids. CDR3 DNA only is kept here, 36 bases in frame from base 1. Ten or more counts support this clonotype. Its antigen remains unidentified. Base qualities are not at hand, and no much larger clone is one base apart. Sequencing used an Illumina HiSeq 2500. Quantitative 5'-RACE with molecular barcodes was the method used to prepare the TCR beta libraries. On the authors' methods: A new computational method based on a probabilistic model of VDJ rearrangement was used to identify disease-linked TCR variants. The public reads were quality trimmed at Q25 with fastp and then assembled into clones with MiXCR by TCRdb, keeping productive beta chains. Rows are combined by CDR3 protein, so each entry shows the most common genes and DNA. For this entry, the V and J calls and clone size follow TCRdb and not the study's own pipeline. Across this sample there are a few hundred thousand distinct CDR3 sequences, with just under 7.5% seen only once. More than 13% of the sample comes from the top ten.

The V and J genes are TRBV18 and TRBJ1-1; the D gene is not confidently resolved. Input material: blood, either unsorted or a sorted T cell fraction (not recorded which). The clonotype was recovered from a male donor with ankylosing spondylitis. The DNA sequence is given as TGTGCCAGCTCACAAATGAACACTGAAGCTTTCTTT. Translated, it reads CASSQMNTEAFF.